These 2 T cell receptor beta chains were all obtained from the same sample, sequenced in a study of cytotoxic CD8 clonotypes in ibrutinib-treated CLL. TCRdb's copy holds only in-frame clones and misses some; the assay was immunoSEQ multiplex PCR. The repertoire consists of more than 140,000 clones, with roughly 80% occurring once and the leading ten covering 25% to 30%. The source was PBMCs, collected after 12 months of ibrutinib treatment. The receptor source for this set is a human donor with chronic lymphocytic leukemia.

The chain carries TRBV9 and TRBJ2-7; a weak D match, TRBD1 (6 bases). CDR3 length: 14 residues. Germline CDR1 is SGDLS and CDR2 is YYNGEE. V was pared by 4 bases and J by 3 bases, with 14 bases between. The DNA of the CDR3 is TGTGCCAGCAGCCCAGTGGACAGTCTCTACGAGCAGTACTTC. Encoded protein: CASSPVDSLYEQYF. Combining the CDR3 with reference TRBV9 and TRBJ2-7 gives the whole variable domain DSGVTQTPKHLITATGQRVTLRCSPRSGDLSVYWYQQSLDQGLQFLIQYYNGEERAKGNILERFSAQQFPDLHSELNLSSLELGDSALYFCASSPVDSLYEQYFGPGTRLTVT.

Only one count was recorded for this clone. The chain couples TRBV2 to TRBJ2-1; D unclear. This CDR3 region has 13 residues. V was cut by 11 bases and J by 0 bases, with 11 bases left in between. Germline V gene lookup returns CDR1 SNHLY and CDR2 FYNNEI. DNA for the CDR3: TGTGCCGCCACTCCCAGCTCCTACAATGAGCAGTTCTTC. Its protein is CAATPSSYNEQFF.